This T cell receptor beta chain appears in the sequencing data of a study of T-cell reconstitution after alpha-beta-depleted transplantation in children. Overall study results and limits: A year had passed since transplant, and T-cell counts and diversity by then came mostly from newly produced T cells. Reportedly, alpha-beta T cells present about two months post-transplant originated from several hundred expanded clones of graft origin. Surviving thymic progenitors and recipient T cells were the source of high TCRbeta diversity at day 60 in some patients.

This clonotype has more than one count but fewer than ten. What it recognizes is unknown. V was clipped by 1 base and J by 6 bases; unmatched bases: 5. The CDR3 contains 14 residues. CDR1 and CDR2 from the germline V gene are DFQATT and SNEGSKA (reference sequence). Unique molecular identifiers were used in preparing the TCRbeta library. TCRdb reprocessed the PCR reads with MiXCR, giving one entry per CDR3 protein. The table records 500,000 to 750,000 distinct CDR3 sequences, 25% to 30% of them present only once. Here the sequenced sample was PBMCs, taken before TCRalphabeta/CD19-depleted stem cell transplant. The source is a boy younger than two with Wiskott-Aldrich syndrome, due to receive a stem cell transplant. This chain uses TRBV20-1 with TRBJ2-1, with 8 bases matching TRBD2. The CDR3 DNA reads as TGCAGTGCTAGAGTACCAGCGGGGGTCAATGAGCAGTTCTTC. It is translated as CSARVPAGVNEQFF.